This is a list of T cell receptor beta chains from one sample in a study of Ad26.COV2.S vaccination and SARS-CoV-2 variants. The table came from immunoSEQ multiplex PCR; TCRdb's copy has only in-frame clones and leaves some out. The sample carries hundreds of thousands of clones, 89% recorded once. Sample: peripheral blood, taken in a trial of Ad26.COV2.S vaccine versus placebo. These TCRs come from a person between 18 and 59 years old who received the Ad26.COV2.S COVID-19 vaccine or a placebo. The CDR3 runs from the conserved cysteine through the conserved F or W. D genes are given only for firm matches. Clone sizes are given selectively: once, few, many, or a class where the clone is expanded.

size	V	J	D	DNA	CDR3
.	TRBV27	TRBJ1-5	TRBD1	TGTGCCAGCAGTCTCGGACAGGGAAGTAATCAGCCCCAGCATTTT	CASSLGQGSNQPQHF
.	TRBV7-2	TRBJ2-7	.	TGTGCCAGCAGCTTAGTCGGCTACAGCTCCTACGAGCAGTACTTC	CASSLVGYSSYEQYF
.	TRBV14	TRBJ2-7	.	TGTGCCAGCAGCCAAGATCTAGGGACGGCCTACGAGCAGTACTTC	CASSQDLGTAYEQYF
.	TRBV2	TRBJ1-6	.	TGTGCCAGCAGTGAAGGGACCGGATATTCGCCCCTCCACTTT	CASSEGTGYSPLHF
.	TRBV29-1	TRBJ2-5	.	TGCAGCGTTGAAAATAGCGGAGGGGAGACCCAGTACTTC	CSVENSGGETQYF
.	TRBV4-1	TRBJ2-5	TRBD1	TGCGCCAGCAGCCAAGGGGACAGGGACCAAGAGACCCAGTACTTC	CASSQGDRDQETQYF
.	TRBV7-2	TRBJ2-7	TRBD2	TGTGCCAGCAGCTTACCACGGGCTAGCGGGAGAAATGAGCAGTACTTC	CASSLPRASGRNEQYF
.	TRBV5-1	TRBJ2-3	TRBD2	TGCGCCAGCAGCTTCTCAACGGGAGGGAGGATGAATACGCAGTATTTT	CASSFSTGGRMNTQYF
.	TRBV25-1	TRBJ2-7	.	TGTGCCAGCGGCCGTGCCGGAGGCTTCTACGAGCAGTACTTC	CASGRAGGFYEQYF
.	TRBV24-1	TRBJ2-1	.	TGTGCCACCAGTGATTGGAGCAATGAGCAGTTCTTC	CATSDWSNEQFF
.	TRBV18	TRBJ2-4	.	TGTGCCAGCTCACCTAGCTGGACGGGGGGCTCCCAAAACATTCAGTACTTC	CASSPSWTGGSQNIQYF
.	TRBV7-9	TRBJ2-7	TRBD2	TGTGCCAGCCACGACGCGGGAGGGCCGTTCCACGAGCAGTACTTC	CASHDAGGPFHEQYF
.	TRBV18	TRBJ1-4	.	TGTGCCAGCTCACCACCGGGAGGTACTAATGAAAAACTGTTTTTT	CASSPPGGTNEKLFF
.	TRBV6-5	TRBJ2-5	.	TGTGCCAGCAGTTACCGGACGGAACAAGAGACCCAGTACTTC	CASSYRTEQETQYF
.	TRBV19	TRBJ2-7	TRBD1	TGTGCCAGTAGCCTTCGGACAGGCCTATCCTACGAGCAGTACTTC	CASSLRTGLSYEQYF
.	TRBV2	TRBJ2-7	.	TGTGCCAGCAGTGAAGCGAGTCGGGGGTCCTACGAGCAGTACTTC	CASSEASRGSYEQYF
.	TRBV2	TRBJ2-7	TRBD1	TGTGCCAGTACCAAACAGGGGGCGGGCGAGCAGTACTTC	CASTKQGAGEQYF
.	TRBV24-1	TRBJ2-3	.	TGTGCCACCAGTGTGGGGGGGGGCCGGGATACGCAGTATTTT	CATSVGGGRDTQYF
.	TRBV6-5	TRBJ2-2	TRBD1	TGTGCCAGCAGCTGGACAGGGGCCGCCGGGGAGCTGTTTTTT	CASSWTGAAGELFF
.	TRBV9	TRBJ2-3	TRBD2	TGTGCCAGCAGCCCTGTCCCCGGCGGGAGTGGCACAGATACGCAGTATTTT	CASSPVPGGSGTDTQYF
.	TRBV9	TRBJ2-3	.	TGTGCCAGCAGCGAGGCAGATACGCAGTATTTT	CASSEADTQYF
few	TRBV5-8	TRBJ2-6	TRBD1	TGTGCCAGCAGCTCCCGCCGGGACAGGGGAAGTGGGGCCAACGTCCTGACTTTC	CASSSRRDRGSGANVLTF
.	TRBV9	TRBJ1-4	.	TGTGCCAGCAGCTCCGGACCGGAAAGGAAACTGTTTTTT	CASSSGPERKLFF
many	TRBV7-8	TRBJ1-1	.	TGTGCCAGCAGGGGCCAGGCGAACACTGAAGCTTTCTTT	CASRGQANTEAFF
.	TRBV14	TRBJ2-7	.	TGTGCCAGCAGCCCCGTCCAGGGCTACGAGCAGTACTTC	CASSPVQGYEQYF
.	TRBV2	TRBJ1-2	TRBD1	TGTGCCAGCAGAGAAGACAGGGGGCGCGGCTACACCTTC	CASREDRGRGYTF
.	TRBV6-5	TRBJ2-7	TRBD1	TGTGCCAGCAGAATATCGGGACAGGGGTCCTACGAGCAGTACTTC	CASRISGQGSYEQYF
.	TRBV19	TRBJ2-2	TRBD1	TGTGCCAGTAGTATGACAGGGACGAACACCGGGGAGCTGTTTTTT	CASSMTGTNTGELFF
few	TRBV14	TRBJ2-2	.	TGTGCCAGCAGCCATTTTCACACCGGGGAGCTGTTTTTT	CASSHFHTGELFF
.	TRBV7-9	TRBJ2-3	.	TGTGCCAGCAGCTTACCATCGGCCGCAGATACGCAGTATTTT	CASSLPSAADTQYF
.	TRBV29-1	TRBJ1-4	.	TGCAGCGCCGCCGACAGTGGTGGGAATGAAAAACTGTTTTTT	CSAADSGGNEKLFF
once	TRBV30	TRBJ1-5	TRBD1	TGTGCCTGGAGCGGGACAGAACAGCCCCAGCATTTT	CAWSGTEQPQHF
.	TRBV7-8	TRBJ2-3	.	TGTGCCAGCAGCTTAGCCCTCCTAGCAGCCCGAACAGATACGCAGTATTTT	CASSLALLAARTDTQYF
.	TRBV6-1	TRBJ2-7	.	TGTGCCAGCGAGCAGGGGTCCGAGCAGTACTTC	CASEQGSEQYF
.	TRBV7-2	TRBJ2-7	.	TGTGCCAGCAGCTTAGGGCAGGTAGCCTACGAGCAGTACTTC	CASSLGQVAYEQYF
.	TRBV30	TRBJ1-1	.	TGTGCCTGGAGTGTGGGGAGGGACACTGAAGCTTTCTTT	CAWSVGRDTEAFF
.	TRBV19	TRBJ1-5	.	TGTGCCAGTATGCCCTACGAAGGTTGGAATCAGCCCCAGCATTTT	CASMPYEGWNQPQHF
.	TRBV5-4	TRBJ2-5	.	TGTGCCAGCACTACGACAAGTCAAGAGACCCAGTACTTC	CASTTTSQETQYF
.	TRBV4-2	TRBJ2-7	TRBD2	TGTGCCAGCAGCCAAGTAACCTCTAGTACAGGGGTCGGGACTAGCGGACCTTTAACCTACGAGCAGTACTTC	CASSQVTSSTGVGTSGPLTYEQYF
.	TRBV18	TRBJ1-5	.	TGTGCCAGCTCACGGGACATAGGTCCTGATCAGCCCCAGCATTTT	CASSRDIGPDQPQHF
.	TRBV3-1/TRBV3-2	TRBJ2-1	TRBD1	TGTGCCAGCAGCCAAGAGGGTTTAGGGGACAGGACGATTCCTCATGAGCAGTTCTTC	CASSQEGLGDRTIPHEQFF
.	TRBV19	TRBJ1-5	.	TGTGCCAGTAGCCCTATGGTAGGTCCCGGTCAGCCCCAGCATTTT	CASSPMVGPGQPQHF
.	TRBV18	TRBJ2-1	TRBD1	TGTGCCAGCTCACCAGGGACAGGGCTTTATGAGCAGTTCTTC	CASSPGTGLYEQFF
.	TRBV7-2	TRBJ1-5	.	TGTGCCAGCAGAGACAACACAGATCAGCCCCAGCATTTT	CASRDNTDQPQHF
.	TRBV12-3/TRBV12-4	TRBJ2-3	.	TGTGCCAGCAGTGGGGGTAGAGATACGCAGTATTTT	CASSGGRDTQYF
.	TRBV27	TRBJ2-7	.	TGTGCCAGCGCCCGACGGGTCGCCTACGAGCAGTACTTC	CASARRVAYEQYF
.	TRBV19	TRBJ1-3	TRBD1	TGTGCCAGTAAATCCCAAATGGGACAGGGTCCGAACACCATATATTTT	CASKSQMGQGPNTIYF
.	TRBV7-6	TRBJ2-2	.	TGTGCCAGCAGCTCAGGACAGACCGGGGAGCTGTTTTTT	CASSSGQTGELFF
.	TRBV5-1	TRBJ2-5	TRBD1	TGCGCCAGCAGACCCGGGACAGGGGGTCGGGAGACCCAGTACTTC	CASRPGTGGRETQYF
.	TRBV5-4	TRBJ1-1	TRBD1	TGTGCCAGCAGCCAGACAGGGGTGAACACTGAAGCTTTCTTT	CASSQTGVNTEAFF
.	TRBV4-3	TRBJ1-1	.	TGCGCCAGCAGCCAAGAGGCTAGGGGTCTCCTGAACACTGAAGCTTTCTTT	CASSQEARGLLNTEAFF
.	TRBV13	TRBJ1-1	.	TGTGCCAGCAGCTTGGGTGAGGGGCCCAAAGCTTTCTTT	CASSLGEGPKAFF
once	TRBV9	TRBJ2-3	.	TGTGCCAGCAGCGTAGTTGGTAGGGATACGCAGTATTTT	CASSVVGRDTQYF
.	TRBV2	TRBJ2-5	TRBD2	TGTGCCAGCGGGGCGGCTACGGGACTAGCTACGACCCAGTACTTC	CASGAATGLATTQYF
.	TRBV7-6	TRBJ2-5	.	TGTGCCAGCAGCATCAGCGGACGCCGTCAAGAGACCCAGTACTTC	CASSISGRRQETQYF